These 13 T cell receptor beta chains originate from one sample sequenced in a study of T cell responses to AZD1222 COVID-19 vaccine. Here immunoSEQ multiplex PCR was the method, and the copy in TCRdb shows in-frame clones only, minus some. Seen here are 150,000 or so clones, about 87% observed once, and the top ten hold less than 3.5%. The sequenced sample was peripheral blood, obtained on day 0 of AZD1222 vaccination. The receptors stem from an adult in good health.

The CDR3 sequence: CATDRKGGYEQYF. CDR3 DNA: TGTGCCACCGACCGTAAGGGTGGGTACGAGCAGTACTTC. The rearrangement links TRBV7-8 to TRBJ2-7; no reliable D call. Germline V gene sequence: CDR1 SGHVS, CDR2 FQNEAQ. The CDR3 extends over 13 amino acids. V was clipped by 10 bases and J by 4 bases, with 17 bases between them.

The chain couples TRBV4-3 to TRBJ1-2; D may be TRBD1 (5 bases). CDR3 length: 16 residues. Germline CDR1 reads LGHNA; CDR2 reads YSLEER. V was cut by 0 bases and J by 2 bases, with 13 bases left in between. The CDR3: CASSQDFQGANYGYTF. The CDR3 DNA follows: TGCGCCAGCAGCCAAGATTTCCAGGGAGCAAACTATGGCTACACCTTC.

In this sample, this clone turned up once. This chain uses TRBV18 with TRBJ2-1; a possible D gene is TRBD1 (5 bases). In germline, CDR1 is KGHSH, CDR2 LQKENI. V gave up 6 bases and J gave up 4 bases, with 16 bases separating them. The CDR3 covers 15 residues. The CDR3: CASSQGNRQYNEQFF. The CDR3 region has the DNA TGTGCCAGCTCGCAGGGAAACCGACAGTACAATGAGCAGTTCTTC.

The chain couples TRBV5-1 to TRBJ2-3; TRBD1 or TRBD2 may be the D gene (5 bases each). Germline CDR1 and CDR2: SGHRS and YFSETQ. V was clipped by 4 bases and J by 2 bases, with 11 bases between them. This CDR3 is 14 amino acids long. Here the CDR3 DNA reads TGCGCCAGCAGCACGGGACCTGTCACAGATACGCAGTATTTT. It specifies CASSTGPVTDTQYF.

The chain employs TRBV6-8 and TRBJ2-7, with TRBD1 identical over 8 bases. The trim removed 6 bases at V and 4 bases at J, leaving 26 bases unmatched. The CDR3 has 20 residues. Germline-derived CDR1 and CDR2 are MNHGY and SAAAGT. The CDR3 reads CASRHPPGQGNPSTYYEQYF. CDR3 DNA sequence: TGTGCCAGCAGGCACCCACCAGGACAGGGAAACCCCTCAACTTATTACGAGCAGTACTTC.

This chain joins TRBV2 and TRBJ2-1; D not resolved. V was shortened by 6 bases and J by 3 bases, with 24 bases between the two germline ends. The CDR3 has 18 residues. Germline V CDR1 and CDR2: SNHLY, FYNNEI. CDR3 loop: CASSELPRAATLYNEQFF. As DNA, the CDR3 is TGTGCCAGCAGCGAACTCCCCCGGGCAGCGACACTCTACAATGAGCAGTTCTTC.

The sample holds one count of this clone. This chain connects TRBV5-1 to TRBJ1-6, with 8 bases that match TRBD1. Germline CDR1 reads SGHRS; CDR2 reads YFSETQ. This CDR3 is built from 15 residues. Trimming took 4 bases from V and 9 from J; bases not matched to a gene: 9. CDR3: CASSSPDRGASPLHF. Written as DNA, the CDR3 is TGCGCCAGCAGCAGCCCCGACAGGGGTGCTTCACCCCTCCACTTT.

The V gene is TRBV7-2, the J gene TRBJ2-7; TRBD2 might be the D (6 bases). The CDR3 length is 12 residues. V was trimmed by 6 bases and J by 6 bases, leaving 12 bases between them. CDR1 and CDR2 (germline): SGHTA, FQGNSA. As DNA, the CDR3 is TGTGCCAGCAGTCGACTAGAGGCCGAGCAGTACTTC. This codes for CASSRLEAEQYF. Full variable domain (missing parts from reference TRBV7-2 and TRBJ2-7): GAGVSQSPSNKVTEKGKDVELRCDPISGHTALYWYRQSLGQGLEFLIYFQGNSAPDKSGLPSDRFSAERTGGSVSTLTIQRTQQEDSAVYLCASSRLEAEQYFGPGTRLTVT.

The V gene is TRBV10-3, the J gene TRBJ2-2; 10 bases are shared with TRBD1. With V trimmed by 6 bases and J by 6 bases, 7 bases remained unmatched. Germline V gene lookup returns CDR1 ENHRY and CDR2 SYGVKD. The CDR3 is 15 residues long. This CDR3 is CAISPRTGGPGELFF. The CDR3 DNA sequence: TGTGCCATCAGCCCCCGGACAGGGGGTCCCGGGGAGCTGTTTTTT.

This chain joins TRBV2 and TRBJ2-1; D may be TRBD1 (6 bases). Germline values: CDR1 SNHLY, CDR2 FYNNEI. Between the trimmed V and J ends, which lost 6 bases and 9 bases, there was a span of 9 bases. The CDR3 covers 11 residues. The CDR3 is CASSNRVEQFF. CDR3 bases: TGTGCCAGCAGCAACAGGGTTGAGCAGTTCTTC. Full variable domain (missing parts from reference TRBV2 and TRBJ2-1): EPEVTQTPSHQVTQMGQEVILRCVPISNHLYFYWYRQILGQKVEFLVSFYNNEISEKSEIFDDQFSVERPDGSNFTLKIRSTKLEDSAMYFCASSNRVEQFFGPGTRLTVL.

The chain is built from TRBV7-2 and TRBJ1-1; D possibly corresponds to TRBD1 (5 bases). Per the germline V gene, CDR1 is SGHTA and CDR2 is FQGNSA. V lost 5 bases and J 4 bases, leaving 14 bases between the germline ends. The CDR3 runs to 14 residues. Written as DNA, the CDR3 is TGTGCCAGCAGCCCACGTGAGGGACGCACTGAAGCTTTCTTT. Protein product: CASSPREGRTEAFF.

This clone has only one observation. The rearrangement joins TRBV6-6 to TRBJ2-1, with 8 bases identical to TRBD1. The ends lost 11 bases at V and 7 bases at J; junction bases unmatched: 10. Germline V CDR1 and CDR2: MNHNY, SVGAGI (reference sequence). CDR3 length: 13 residues. CDR3 amino acids: CASYRQGSNEQFF. As DNA, the CDR3 is TGTGCCTCTTACCGACAGGGGTCGAATGAGCAGTTCTTC.

The sample holds one count of this clone. The chain links TRBV5-4 to TRBJ1-1; D unresolved. The CDR3 sequence is 15 residues long. Germline CDR1 reads SGHNT; CDR2 reads YYREEE (reference sequence). Trimming took off 5 bases at V and 1 base at J, with 15 bases between the two ends. CDR3 amino acids: CASSPPGGKNTEAFF. CDR3 nucleotide sequence: TGTGCCAGCAGTCCGCCGGGCGGAAAGAACACTGAAGCTTTCTTT. The full variable domain, its missing parts supplied by reference TRBV5-4 and TRBJ1-1, is ETGVTQSPTHLIKTRGQQVTLRCSSQSGHNTVSWYQQALGQGPQFIFQYYREEENGRGNFPPRFSGLQFPNYSSELNVNALELDDSALYLCASSPPGGKNTEAFFGQGTRLTVV.